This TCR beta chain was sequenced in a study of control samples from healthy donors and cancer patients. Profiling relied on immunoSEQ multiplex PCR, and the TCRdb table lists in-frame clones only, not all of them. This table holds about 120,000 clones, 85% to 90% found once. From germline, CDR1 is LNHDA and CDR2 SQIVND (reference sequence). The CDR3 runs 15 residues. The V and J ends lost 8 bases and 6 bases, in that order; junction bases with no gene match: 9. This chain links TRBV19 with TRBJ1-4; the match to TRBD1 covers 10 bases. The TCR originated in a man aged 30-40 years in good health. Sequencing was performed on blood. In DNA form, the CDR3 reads TGTGCCAGTCAGATACCGGGACAGGGGTATGAAAAACTGTTTTTT. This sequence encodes CASQIPGQGYEKLFF.